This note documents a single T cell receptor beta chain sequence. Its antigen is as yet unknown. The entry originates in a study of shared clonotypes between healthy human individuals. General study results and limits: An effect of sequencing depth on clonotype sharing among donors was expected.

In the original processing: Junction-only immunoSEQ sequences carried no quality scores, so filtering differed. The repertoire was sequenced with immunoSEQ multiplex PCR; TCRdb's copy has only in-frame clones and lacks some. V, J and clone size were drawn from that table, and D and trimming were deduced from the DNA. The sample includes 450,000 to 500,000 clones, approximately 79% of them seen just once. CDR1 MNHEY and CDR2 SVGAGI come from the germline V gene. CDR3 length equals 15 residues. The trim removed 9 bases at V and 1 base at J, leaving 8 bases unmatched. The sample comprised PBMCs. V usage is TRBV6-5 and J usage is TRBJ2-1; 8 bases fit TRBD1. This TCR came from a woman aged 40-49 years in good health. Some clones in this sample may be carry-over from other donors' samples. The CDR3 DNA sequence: TGTGCCAGTTCCCCACAGGGGGAATCCTACAATGAGCAGTTCTTC. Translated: CASSPQGESYNEQFF.